The rows below give T cell receptor beta chains drawn from one sample of a study of CXCR3-negative and CXCR3-positive naive CD8 T cells. TCRdb re-called the 5' RACE reads; every CDR3 protein appears as one record, without DNA. The sample has over 70,000 distinct CDR3 sequences, and its top ten clones hold under 0.95%. The sample taken for sequencing was naive CXCR3+ CD8+ T cells from blood. Every receptor here comes from a human donor in good health. Some clones in this sample may be carry-over from other donors' samples. CDR3s include the opening cysteine and the closing phenylalanine or tryptophan. Fields, in order: CDR3 protein, J gene, V gene.

CDR3: CASSLSGSYTEAFF
J: TRBJ1-1
V: TRBV7-3

CDR3: CATSDLWNNEQFF
J: TRBJ2-1
V: TRBV24-1

CDR3: CASSSSGTGGAEGYTF
J: TRBJ1-2
V: TRBV28

CDR3: CASMRLASSSYNEQFF
J: TRBJ2-1
V: TRBV19

CDR3: CASSLNRVFRGYTF
J: TRBJ1-2
V: TRBV28

CDR3: CASSFKGRGTGELFF
J: TRBJ2-2
V: TRBV12-3/TRBV12-4

CDR3: CSARAPGIVTGELFF
J: TRBJ2-2
V: TRBV20-1

CDR3: CASSPARSYEQYF
J: TRBJ2-7
V: TRBV7-9

CDR3: CASSPPGPRNEQYF
J: TRBJ2-7
V: TRBV12-3/TRBV12-4

CDR3: CASSPGTGVFYEQYF
J: TRBJ2-7
V: TRBV7-6

CDR3: CASSMGWVDNEQLF
J: TRBJ2-1
V: TRBV27

CDR3: CASSFGTGGEQFF
J: TRBJ2-1
V: TRBV5-1

CDR3: CASSAPGQGHEKLFF
J: TRBJ1-4
V: TRBV9

CDR3: CSVLGLAGENEQFF
J: TRBJ2-1
V: TRBV29-1

CDR3: CSVEMAGETSAEETQYF
J: TRBJ2-5
V: TRBV29-1

CDR3: CASSLGAGRYGYTF
J: TRBJ1-2
V: TRBV7-8

CDR3: CASSLGHSRGYEQFF
J: TRBJ2-1
V: TRBV5-5

CDR3: CSARAGTNYGYTF
J: TRBJ1-2
V: TRBV20-1

CDR3: CASLGGEDTQYF
J: TRBJ2-3
V: TRBV2

CDR3: CASSLTGEGEAFF
J: TRBJ1-1
V: TRBV5-1

CDR3: CATRQTGFNLAKNIQYF
J: TRBJ2-4
V: TRBV28

CDR3: CASSFTLTGGKNIQYF
J: TRBJ2-4
V: TRBV28

CDR3: CASSQVIGTGRAFF
J: TRBJ1-1
V: TRBV14

CDR3: CASSQKAGESYEQYF
J: TRBJ2-7
V: TRBV4-2

CDR3: CSVAVGEGNEQFF
J: TRBJ2-1
V: TRBV29-1

CDR3: CASRVVGTEAFF
J: TRBJ1-1
V: TRBV5-1

CDR3: CASSLFGDTPTDTQYF
J: TRBJ2-3
V: TRBV28

CDR3: CASRPLQGSTGELFF
J: TRBJ2-2
V: TRBV28

CDR3: CASRVTGLNTEAFF
J: TRBJ1-1
V: TRBV12-3/TRBV12-4

CDR3: CATSDDGTPYYGYTF
J: TRBJ1-2
V: TRBV24-1

CDR3: CASTGYNEQFF
J: TRBJ2-1
V: TRBV5-1

CDR3: CASSPGQPWAGYTF
J: TRBJ1-2
V: TRBV27

CDR3: CASSLARDTRYEQYF
J: TRBJ2-7
V: TRBV5-6